The T cell receptor (beta chain) described here comes from a study of T-cell memory formation after mild COVID-19. Study as a whole: There were largely donor-specific TCR clusters.

Overall study results and limits: Some clones that responded turned up in pre-infection memory, which suggests that cross-reactive memory joined in.

A single record per CDR3 protein comes from TCRdb applying MiXCR to the 5' RACE reads. The table shows about 360,000 distinct CDR3 sequences, with approximately 15% occurring only once. V shed 1 base, J shed 4 bases, and the junction held 6 bases outside the gene matches. Looked up from germline, CDR1 is SGHTA and CDR2 is FQGNSA. There are 16 residues in the CDR3. This clonotype was recorded at least ten times. Antigen unknown. The genes are TRBV7-2 and TRBJ2-1; the match to TRBD2 covers 8 bases. The sample consisted of PBMCs or a T cell subset sorted from them (not recorded which). The source of this sequence is a man between 18 and 35 years old who had mild COVID-19 (a few samples of this study predate the infection). Cell type and time point are not known. Here the CDR3 DNA reads TGTGCCAGCAGCTTAGGGGCGGGGGGACATTACAATGAGCAGTTCTTC. Its translation is CASSLGAGGHYNEQFF.